Below, 23 T cell receptor beta chains from the same sample are listed, as sequenced in a study of tumor-infiltrating lymphocytes in oesophageal squamous cell carcinoma. Each CDR3 protein is one row after TCRdb ran MiXCR on the PCR reads. The sample has about 4,000 distinct CDR3 sequences, around 19% seen once; the top ten hold roughly 50%. Sequencing input: normal esophageal tissue next to the tumor. These receptors were taken from a male donor with esophageal squamous cell carcinoma.

Ten or more counts support this clonotype. The V and J genes are TRBV5-4 and TRBJ2-6; possibly TRBD1 for D (6 bases). The CDR3 is made up of 16 amino acids. CDR1 and CDR2 from the germline V gene are SGHNT and YYREEE (reference sequence). Trimming took 7 bases from V and 0 from J, leaving 14 bases between them. CDR3 sequence reads: CASFQGSPSGANVLTF. The CDR3 bases are TGTGCCAGCTTCCAGGGGTCTCCCTCTGGGGCCAACGTCCTGACTTTC.

This clonotype is medium-sized. The chain combines TRBV6-1 with TRBJ1-6; no clear D. Germline CDR1 MNHNS, CDR2 SASEGT. The CDR3 runs 18 residues. The V gene lost 10 bases and the J gene lost 0 bases, with 22 bases spanning the gap. CDR3 coding DNA: TGTGCCACCACAAAACAAACAAGGCAGGCCTCCTATAATTCACCCCTCCACTTT. This sequence encodes CATTKQTRQASYNSPLHF.

This clonotype came up many times. The chain joins TRBV6-1 to TRBJ1-2; D may be TRBD1 (6 bases). The CDR3 extends over 13 amino acids. Trimming removed 11 bases from V and 0 bases from J, with 13 bases in between. Germline V lookup: CDR1 MNHNS, CDR2 SASEGT. The CDR3 DNA is TGTGCCGGTTCACAGGGATCTAACTATGGCTACACCTTC. Amino acid sequence: CAGSQGSNYGYTF.

Ten or more counts support this clonotype. This chain links TRBV12-3 or TRBV12-4 with TRBJ1-3, with a tentative D call TRBD1 (5 bases). Trimming removed 6 bases from V and 2 bases from J, with 11 bases in between. There are 14 residues in the CDR3. CDR3 sequence reads: CASRSETAGNTIYF. The CDR3 bases are TGTGCCAGCAGAAGCGAGACAGCTGGAAACACCATATATTTT.

This clonotype was seen a single time. The CDR3 does not end in the conserved phenylalanine or tryptophan, so this is likely a read error. The limits of the CDR3 on the DNA are not certain, so only TCRdb's listed CDR3 is given. The CDR3 sequence is CASSPIGTVVLRAVLRA. The chain uses TRBV7-8 and TRBJ2-5. The CDR3 length equals 17 residues, ends included. Germline-derived CDR1 and CDR2 are SGHVS and FQNEAQ.

This clonotype was recorded at least ten times. The chain is built from TRBV6-1 and TRBJ1-5, with a tentative D call TRBD1 (6 bases). V lost 8 bases and J 3 bases, leaving 14 bases between the germline ends. Germline values: CDR1 MNHNS, CDR2 SASEGT. The CDR3 spans 14 residues. The CDR3 loop is CASQEQGYNQPQHF. DNA of the CDR3: TGTGCCAGCCAGGAACAGGGTTACAATCAGCCCCAGCATTTT.

This clonotype is medium-sized within its sample. This chain uses TRBV7-6 with TRBJ1-4; D is perhaps TRBD1 (6 bases). V lost 6 bases to trimming and J lost 7 bases, with 12 bases between them. This CDR3 has 13 residues. Germline V lookup: CDR1 SGHVS, CDR2 FNYEAQ. The DNA of the CDR3 is TGTGCCAGCAGTCCGCGACAGGTTGAAAAACTGTTTTTT. This sequence encodes CASSPRQVEKLFF. Variable domain in full (rest from reference TRBV7-6 and TRBJ1-4): GAGVSQSPRYKVTKRGQDVALRCDPISGHVSLYWYRQALGQGPEFLTYFNYEAQQDKSGLPNDRFSAERPEGSISTLTIQRTEQRDSAMYRCASSPRQVEKLFFGSGTQLSVL.

Notes on this clonotype: This CDR3 is missing its conserved last phenylalanine or tryptophan, likely due to a read error. Because the CDR3's place on the DNA is in doubt, the DNA is left out and the CDR3 is given as listed by TCRdb. The rearrangement joins TRBV6-1 to TRBJ2-5; the table's D call TRBD1 went unverified against the DNA. Per the germline V gene, CDR1 is MNHNS and CDR2 is SASEGT. From its first to its last residue, the CDR3 has 17 amino acids. CDR3 in amino acids: CASSYRTGGPYGYTFGS.

This clonotype is medium-sized within its sample. The chain recombines TRBV12-5 with TRBJ2-3, with D perhaps TRBD1 (5 bases). The CDR3 totals 14 residues. The germline V gene has CDR1 LGHNT and CDR2 FRNRAP. The V and J ends lost 0 bases and 2 bases respectively, with 6 bases between them. Here the CDR3 reads CASGLVGVTDTQYF. CDR3 nucleotides: TGTGCTAGTGGTTTGGTAGGGGTCACAGATACGCAGTATTTT.

This clonotype was counted many times. A much larger clone lies one base from this, so it may be a read error. The CDR3 loop reads CASGLDSYNEQYF. CDR3 in DNA: TGTGCTAGTGGATTGGACTCCTACAATGAGCAGTACTTC. The rearrangement joins TRBV12-5 to TRBJ2-5; D possibly corresponds to TRBD2 (5 bases). Germline V lookup: CDR1 LGHNT, CDR2 FRNRAP. This CDR3 has 13 amino acids.

V gene TRBV9 combines with J gene TRBJ2-3; possibly TRBD2 for D (7 bases). The CDR3 covers 16 residues. Germline V CDR1 and CDR2: SGDLS, YYNGEE. V was clipped by 4 bases and J by 6 bases, with 21 bases between them. This CDR3 reads CASSFRGGRAGDTQYF. The CDR3, as DNA: TGTGCCAGCAGCTTCCGCGGGGGCCGGGCAGGGGATACGCAGTATTTT.

Of note for this clonotype: A read error is possible here, since a much larger clone lies one base away. The chain joins TRBV10-3 to TRBJ2-1; 7 bases map to TRBD2. The DNA end favors TRBJ2-7, so the J call may be wrong. From germline, CDR1 is ENHRY and CDR2 SYGVKD. This CDR3 has 15 residues. As DNA, the CDR3 is TGTGCCATCAGTGAGTCTTGGGGCGGGGGAAATGAGCAGTACTTC. Residues: CAISESWGGGNEQYF.

There are many counts of this clonotype. This may arise from a read error, as a much more abundant clone is one base away. The chain uses TRBV6-1 and TRBJ2-1; the D call may be TRBD1 or TRBD2 (5 bases each). The DNA end is more similar to TRBJ2-7, so the J call may be wrong. This CDR3 is 17 amino acids long. Germline V lookup: CDR1 MNHNS, CDR2 SASEGT. CDR3 region: CASSELSGPSSYNEQYF. CDR3 nucleotide sequence: TGTGCCAGCAGTGAACTTTCGGGACCGAGCTCCTACAATGAGCAGTACTTC.

This clonotype was found a few times. The gene calls are TRBV7-3 and TRBJ2-1; D not resolved. V was cut by 2 bases and J by 8 bases, with 13 bases left in between. CDR1 and CDR2 (germline): SGHTA, FQGTGA. This CDR3 region has 14 residues. In DNA, the CDR3 is TGTGCCAGCAGCTTAGTAGGGCCACTCGATGAGCAGTTCTTC. Protein: CASSLVGPLDEQFF.

Comments on this clonotype: The DNA is omitted, as the CDR3 cannot be located on it reliably, and the CDR3 follows TCRdb's listing. The chain recombines TRBV11-2 with TRBJ2-6; the table calls TRBD1, which could not be checked here. Ends included, the CDR3 has 16 residues. Looked up from germline, CDR1 is SGHAT and CDR2 is FQNNGV. The CDR3 protein is CASSFGRGSLWLHLRF.

In regard to this clonotype: A clone one base away is much larger, so this may be a read error. The chain is built from TRBV12-3 or TRBV12-4 and TRBJ2-1; weak D call: TRBD2 (7 bases). Trimming left V 0 bases short and J 10 bases short, with 19 bases between. The CDR3 runs 16 residues. Here the CDR3 DNA reads TGTGCCAGCAGTTTAGCAGGAGGGGGGGGACACCGCGAGCAGTTCTTC. Protein product: CASSLAGGGGHREQFF.

This clonotype was found a few times. The rearrangement links TRBV12-3 or TRBV12-4 to TRBJ1-5, with D maybe TRBD1 (5 bases). Trimming took 3 bases from V and 6 from J, leaving 12 bases between them. The CDR3 has 14 residues. The CDR3 nucleotides are TGTGCCAGCAGTTTGTGGGGTGGGGGTCAGCCCCAGCATTTT. Its translation: CASSLWGGGQPQHF.

This clonotype came up a few times. DNA for the CDR3: TGTGCCAGCAGCTCCCGGAAGGGCACTCGGGACGAGCAGTTCTTC. Its translation is CASSSRKGTRDEQFF. This chain connects TRBV5-4 to TRBJ2-4, with D perhaps assigned TRBD1 or TRBD2 (5 bases each). The J call may be mistaken, given a closer DNA end match to TRBJ2-1. The germline CDR1 and CDR2 sequences are SGHNT and YYREEE (reference sequence). CDR3 size: 15 residues.

This clonotype is classed as medium-sized. The genes are TRBV19 and TRBJ2-1, with 11 bases aligning to TRBD2. The CDR3 is 17 residues long. After removal of 5 bases from V and 4 bases from J, the junction contained 10 bases not matched to a gene. CDR1 is LNHDA and CDR2 is SQIVND in the germline V gene (reference sequence). The CDR3 loop reads CASSLRPSGGLYNEQFF. The CDR3 DNA reads as TGTGCCAGTAGTCTCCGTCCTAGCGGGGGGCTTTACAATGAGCAGTTCTTC.

This clonotype was seen many times. The V and J genes are TRBV27 and TRBJ1-1, with 9 bases lining up with TRBD1. This CDR3 spans 15 amino acids. Germline V lookup: CDR1 MNHEY, CDR2 SMNVEV (reference sequence). V lost 4 bases and J lost 5; bases outside the gene matches: 8. CDR3 nucleotide sequence: TGTGCCAGCAGTTCCGGGACAGGGAGTTGGACTGAAGCTTTCTTT. Its translation: CASSSGTGSWTEAFF.

As for this clonotype: Since a much larger clone is just one base distant, this may be a read error. The V gene is TRBV2, the J gene TRBJ2-7; D not resolved. This CDR3 has 17 residues. V was trimmed by 4 bases and J by 7 bases, leaving 26 bases between them. Germline CDR1 reads SNHLY; CDR2 reads FYNNEI. This chain's CDR3 is CASSGIPGVGSYNEQYF. Written as DNA, the CDR3 is TGTGCCAGCAGTGGGATTCCGGGCGTGGGCTCCTACAATGAGCAGTACTTC.

This clonotype was counted at least ten times. The V gene is TRBV12-3 or TRBV12-4, the J gene TRBJ2-3, with 13 bases aligning to TRBD2. The CDR3 totals 16 residues. V lost 5 bases to trimming and J lost 7 bases; unmatched junction nucleotides: 9. The CDR3 nucleotides read TGTGCCAGCAGTCCCAGACTAGCGGGGGGCGCGTATACGCAGTATTTT. Amino acids: CASSPRLAGGAYTQYF.

This clonotype was observed a handful of times. The rearrangement links TRBV5-1 to TRBJ2-3; D ambiguous. Between the trimmed V and J ends, which lost 0 bases and 2 bases, there was a span of 10 bases. Germline-derived CDR1 and CDR2 are SGHRS and YFSETQ. The CDR3 sequence is 15 residues long. CDR3 sequence (DNA): TGCGCCAGCAGCTTGGCCGGGCAGCACACAGATACGCAGTATTTT. Protein product: CASSLAGQHTDTQYF.